Listed below are T cell receptor beta chains from one sample, sequenced in a study of T cell responses to AZD1222 COVID-19 vaccine. Clones were sequenced by immunoSEQ multiplex PCR, and TCRdb holds only the in-frame ones, with some missing. The table records more than 70,000 clones, roughly 90% of them present only once. The specimen comprised peripheral blood, sampled on day 0 of AZD1222 vaccination. These receptors all stem from an adult in good health. CDR3s include the opening cysteine and the closing phenylalanine or tryptophan. The D gene is left open where the match is weak. Expanded clones are given a class, and other clones once, few, many or no size at all.

abundance	v_gene	d_gene	j_gene	CDR3nt	CDR3aa
.	TRBV9	.	TRBJ2-7	TGTGCCAGCAGCCTCGGGCTCCGCTCCTACGAGCAGTACTTC	CASSLGLRSYEQYF
.	TRBV3-1/TRBV3-2	.	TRBJ2-1	TGTGCCAGCAGCCCCGCCCGGACAGCAGCCTACAATGAGCAGTTCTTC	CASSPARTAAYNEQFF
.	TRBV12-5	TRBD1	TRBJ1-1	TGTGCTAGTGGTTTGTACAGGGGTCTTCCCCTTACTATGAACACTGAAGCTTTCTTT	CASGLYRGLPLTMNTEAFF
.	TRBV2	.	TRBJ1-1	TGTGCCAGCAGTGAAGTCGGGGAGAACACTGAAGCTTTCTTT	CASSEVGENTEAFF
.	TRBV5-1	.	TRBJ2-1	TGCGCCAGCAGCTTGGGAGGGGATGAGCAGTTCTTC	CASSLGGDEQFF
.	TRBV30	.	TRBJ1-2	TGTGCCTGGAGTTCAGGGGCGGTTGGCTACACCTTC	CAWSSGAVGYTF
.	TRBV6-2/TRBV6-3	TRBD2	TRBJ2-7	TGTGCCAGCAGTGGGACTAGCGGGATCTACGAGCAGTACTTC	CASSGTSGIYEQYF
.	TRBV4-3	.	TRBJ1-6	TGCGCCAGCAGCCAAGAGCTGACAGTTAATTCACCCCTCCACTTT	CASSQELTVNSPLHF
.	TRBV9	TRBD2	TRBJ2-3	TGTGCCAGCAGCGTAGTGGGTAGCGGGAGCCACACAGATACGCAGTATTTT	CASSVVGSGSHTDTQYF
.	TRBV25-1	.	TRBJ1-4	TGTGCCAGCAGTAAACGAGAGGGGAATGAAAAACTGTTTTTT	CASSKREGNEKLFF
.	TRBV19	TRBD1	TRBJ1-5	TGTGCCAGTAGTGGGGCGCAGGGGGTCGGTCAGCCCCAGCATTTT	CASSGAQGVGQPQHF
.	TRBV27	TRBD1	TRBJ1-3	TGTGCCAGCAGCCGACAGGGACAGGGCAGCGGGACGTATAGGAACACCATATATTTT	CASSRQGQGSGTYRNTIYF
.	TRBV20-1	.	TRBJ2-1	TGCAGTGCTAGTAGTGCAGGGTCCAATGAGCAGTTCTTC	CSASSAGSNEQFF
.	TRBV7-3	TRBD2	TRBJ2-5	TGTGCCAGCAGCTTAAGAGGGACTAGAAGGGAGACCCAGTACTTC	CASSLRGTRRETQYF
once	TRBV7-6	TRBD1	TRBJ1-3	TGTGCCAGCAGCTTAGCGCAAGGACAGGGCCGTTTTGCTGGAAACACCATATATTTT	CASSLAQGQGRFAGNTIYF
.	TRBV5-5	.	TRBJ2-1	TGTGCCAGCAGCGCCGGGACTCCCAGATCATCCCAGTTCTTC	CASSAGTPRSSQFF
once	TRBV18	TRBD1	TRBJ1-5	TGTGCCAGCTCACCCCAGGGGGCTAGCAATCAGCCCCAGCATTTT	CASSPQGASNQPQHF
.	TRBV7-8	TRBD2	TRBJ2-7	TGTGCCAGCAGCCCGAGCGGGGCGAGCTACGAGCAGTACTTC	CASSPSGASYEQYF
.	TRBV30	TRBD1	TRBJ1-2	TGTGCCTCCAGGGCAGGGGGCGGGAATGGCTACACCTTC	CASRAGGGNGYTF
.	TRBV10-3	.	TRBJ1-1	TGTGCCATCAGTGAAGAGGGTGTGGAAACTGAAGCTTTCTTT	CAISEEGVETEAFF
.	TRBV5-1	TRBD2	TRBJ2-3	TGCGCCAGCAGCTTGGAAGCGGGACTGGGAGATACGCAGTATTTT	CASSLEAGLGDTQYF
.	TRBV13	.	TRBJ2-1	TGTGCCAGCAGCTTAGGTCTGCTACAGAGCTCCTACAATGAGCAGTTCTTC	CASSLGLLQSSYNEQFF
.	TRBV6-2/TRBV6-3	TRBD1	TRBJ1-6	TGTGCCAGCAGTTATGACGAGACAGGGTTCGCTTCACCCCTCCACTTT	CASSYDETGFASPLHF
.	TRBV6-5	.	TRBJ1-5	TGTGCCACAAATCGAAATCTCAATCAGCCCCAGCATTTT	CATNRNLNQPQHF
.	TRBV30	.	TRBJ1-4	TGTGCCTGGAGTTCCGAGGACCTTAATGAAAAACTGTTTTTT	CAWSSEDLNEKLFF
.	TRBV10-3	.	TRBJ1-1	TGTGCCATCAGTGCGGGTTTGTGGGGGGGACGATACACTGAAGCTTTCTTT	CAISAGLWGGRYTEAFF
.	TRBV3-1/TRBV3-2	.	TRBJ2-3	TGTGCCAGCAGCCATGGGGGTACTGCGGATACGCAGTATTTT	CASSHGGTADTQYF
.	TRBV11-3	.	TRBJ2-4	TGTGCCAGCAGCCCAGGGGCGCGGGGAAACATTCAGTACTTC	CASSPGARGNIQYF
.	TRBV5-1	.	TRBJ2-7	TGCGCCAGCAGCTTGGAGGTCGATTACGAGCAGTACTTC	CASSLEVDYEQYF
.	TRBV6-5	.	TRBJ2-7	TGTGCCAGCAGTTACTCGGACGAGCAGTACTTC	CASSYSDEQYF
.	TRBV30	.	TRBJ2-5	TGTGCCTGGAGCCCTTCGCCTACAGGCCGCAGGTACTTC	CAWSPSPTGRRYF
few	TRBV7-9	TRBD1	TRBJ2-1	TGTGCCAGCAGCCAAGTAGGACAGGGGCCGACGAGGGAGCAGTTCTTC	CASSQVGQGPTREQFF
.	TRBV6-4	TRBD1	TRBJ2-7	TGTGCCAACCCCCGGGACAGGGGCCCCTACGAGCAGTACTTC	CANPRDRGPYEQYF
once	TRBV5-5	TRBD1	TRBJ1-1	TGTGCCAGCAGCTTGGAGACAGGGGCGGCTGAAGCTTTCTTT	CASSLETGAAEAFF
.	TRBV5-1	.	TRBJ1-4	TGCGCCAGCAGCTTGTTAGCAGCTAATGAAAAACTGTTTTTT	CASSLLAANEKLFF
.	TRBV4-1	.	TRBJ1-1	TGCGCCAGCAGCCCCCGGAGTGGAATGAACACTGAAGCTTTCTTT	CASSPRSGMNTEAFF
few	TRBV5-4	TRBD2	TRBJ2-2	TGTGCCAGCAGCTTGGGGACTAGCGGCTCCGGGGAGCTGTTTTTT	CASSLGTSGSGELFF
.	TRBV7-8	.	TRBJ2-3	TGTGCCAGCAGCTTAGGGAGACTATACCCAGATACGCAGTATTTT	CASSLGRLYPDTQYF
.	TRBV2	.	TRBJ1-6	TGTGCCAGCAGGGGGCCCAGCTCCTATAATTCACCCCTCCACTTT	CASRGPSSYNSPLHF